Detailed here is one T cell receptor (beta chain). Its matching antigen is unknown. V was cut by 10 bases and J by 11 bases, with 14 bases left in between. Germline V gene sequence: CDR1 MDHEN, CDR2 SYDVKM. The CDR3 is 10 amino acids. Method: immunoSEQ multiplex PCR; TCRdb's copy keeps in-frame clones and lacks some. The data show about 10,000 clones, approximately 93% seen once. The record originates from a study of T cell clonotyping in hematopoietic cell transplantation. Whole-study results and caveats: After transplant, recipient diversity fell while pathologically expanded clonotypes grew through day 180. CD4 and CD8 repertoire contributions could not be separated without sorting.

This receptor was identified in a male patient between 45 and 59 years old who had an allogeneic stem cell transplant from a related donor, so T cells may come from the graft donor. Some clones in this sample may be carry-over from other donors' samples. The chain couples TRBV28 to TRBJ1-1, with TRBD1 as a possible D gene (5 bases). This specimen was PBMCs, taken 100 days after allogeneic stem cell transplant. The CDR3 protein is CATKSRGAFF. The CDR3 DNA follows: TGTGCCACCAAAAGCCGGGGCGCTTTCTTT. Full variable domain (rest looked up from reference TRBV28 and TRBJ1-1): DVKVTQSSRYLVKRTGEKVFLECVQDMDHENMFWYRQDPGLGLRLIYFSYDVKMKEKGDIPEGYSVSREKKERFSLILESASTNQTSMYLCATKSRGAFFGQGTRLTVV.